This is a list of T cell receptor beta chains from one sample in a study of T cell repertoires in cytomegalovirus infection. TCRdb reprocessed the reads via MiXCR and lists one record per CDR3 protein. The sample consists of 150,000 to 200,000 distinct CDR3 sequences, roughly a fifth of them appearing once. Sequencing was done on a sample of PBMCs. The receptors come from a human donor in good health (CMV status not recorded). Some clones in this sample may be carry-over from other donors' samples. The CDR3 runs from the conserved cysteine through the conserved F or W. The order of the fields is D gene, V gene, CDR3 protein. D genes are given only for firm matches.

d_gene: TRBD1
v_gene: TRBV2
CDR3aa: CASRRTGFYEQYF

d_gene: .
v_gene: TRBV28
CDR3aa: CAGGGTAYEQYF

d_gene: .
v_gene: TRBV19
CDR3aa: CASTTLGGYGYTF

d_gene: .
v_gene: TRBV7-8
CDR3aa: CASSLGGRVYQPQHF

d_gene: .
v_gene: TRBV12-5
CDR3aa: CASRSSETNTEAFF

d_gene: .
v_gene: TRBV28
CDR3aa: CASSSSLGYTF

d_gene: TRBD1
v_gene: TRBV19
CDR3aa: CASSISGGITEAFF

d_gene: .
v_gene: TRBV6-1
CDR3aa: CASTLEGGGSYEQYF

d_gene: TRBD2
v_gene: TRBV29-1
CDR3aa: CSVGGAGAGRGETQYF

d_gene: .
v_gene: TRBV7-9
CDR3aa: CASSLGRTASTEAFF

d_gene: .
v_gene: TRBV4-3
CDR3aa: CASSLEWFSTSYNEQFF

d_gene: TRBD1
v_gene: TRBV7-9
CDR3aa: CASSHGQGGYGYTF

d_gene: .
v_gene: TRBV5-1
CDR3aa: CASSATGFPSGANVLTF

d_gene: TRBD2
v_gene: TRBV20-1
CDR3aa: CSASPHLAGFTDTQYF

d_gene: TRBD2
v_gene: TRBV7-2
CDR3aa: CASSLRSGSGTHYNEQFF

d_gene: .
v_gene: TRBV2
CDR3aa: CASSGGQAGTDTQYF

d_gene: TRBD1
v_gene: TRBV28
CDR3aa: CASRKSGGGNEQYF

d_gene: .
v_gene: TRBV7-9
CDR3aa: CASSLGRNNEKLFF

d_gene: TRBD2
v_gene: TRBV7-8
CDR3aa: CASSALEAGGRWEQYF

d_gene: TRBD2
v_gene: TRBV14
CDR3aa: CASSQDAGAYEQYF

d_gene: .
v_gene: TRBV28
CDR3aa: CASSLNDYEQYF

d_gene: TRBD2
v_gene: TRBV7-6
CDR3aa: CASSSPGLASTGELFF